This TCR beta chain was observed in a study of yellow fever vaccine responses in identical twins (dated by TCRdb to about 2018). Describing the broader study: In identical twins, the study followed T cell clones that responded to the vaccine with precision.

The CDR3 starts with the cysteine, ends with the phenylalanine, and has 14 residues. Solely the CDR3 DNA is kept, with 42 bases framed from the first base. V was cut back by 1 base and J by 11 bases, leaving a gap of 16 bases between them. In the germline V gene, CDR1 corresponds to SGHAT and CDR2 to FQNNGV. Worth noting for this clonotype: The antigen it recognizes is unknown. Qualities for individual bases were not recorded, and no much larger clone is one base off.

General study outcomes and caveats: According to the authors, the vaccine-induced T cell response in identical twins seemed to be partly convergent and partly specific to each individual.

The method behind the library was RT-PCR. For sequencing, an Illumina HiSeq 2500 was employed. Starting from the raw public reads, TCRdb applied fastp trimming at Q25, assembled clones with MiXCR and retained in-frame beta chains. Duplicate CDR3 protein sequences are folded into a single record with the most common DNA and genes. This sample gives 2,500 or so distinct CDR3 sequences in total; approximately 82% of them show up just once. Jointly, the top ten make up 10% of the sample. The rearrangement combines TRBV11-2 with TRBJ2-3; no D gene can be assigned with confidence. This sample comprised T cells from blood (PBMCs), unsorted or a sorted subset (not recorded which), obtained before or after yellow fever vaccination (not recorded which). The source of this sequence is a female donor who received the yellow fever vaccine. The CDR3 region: CASSLVVPDSRQYF. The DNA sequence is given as TGTGCCAGCAGCTTAGTTGTGCCAGACTCTAGGCAGTATTTT.